Shown below are 8 T cell receptor beta chains from a single sample sequenced in a study of blood T cells in healthy people across ages. A J-beta primer mix and a sample-barcoded 5' primer were used in a second PCR of about 7 to 12 cycles. MiXCR was run by TCRdb on the 5' RACE reads, yielding one entry per CDR3 protein. Of about 970,000 distinct CDR3 sequences in the sample, around 54% were seen once. What was sequenced was blood. The receptors originated from a woman aged 60 to 75 in good health.

The V and J genes are TRBV11-1 and TRBJ2-7, with D possibly being TRBD1 (6 bases). Germline loops: CDR1 SGHAT, CDR2 FQDESV (reference sequence). V was cut by 0 bases and J by 2 bases, with 14 bases left in between. CDR3 length: 16 amino acids. CDR3 sequence reads: CASSLAATGTTYEQYF. For the CDR3, the DNA is TGTGCCAGCAGCTTAGCGGCGACAGGAACTACCTACGAGCAGTACTTC.

This chain uses TRBV6-2 or TRBV6-3 with TRBJ2-1; 7 bases are shared with TRBD2. The CDR3 is 16 residues long. CDR1 is MNHEY, CDR2 SVGEGT, per germline. Germline trimming cut 6 bases from V and 6 bases from J; bases unmatched to any gene: 14. The CDR3 DNA reads TGTGCCAGCAGCCAAGCGGGATCCCATAGTTCCAATGAGCAGTTCTTC. Encoded protein: CASSQAGSHSSNEQFF.

CDR3 in amino acids: CAIRQGQGAFEQFF. As DNA, the CDR3 is TGTGCCATCAGACAGGGTCAGGGAGCCTTTGAGCAGTTCTTC. This chain uses TRBV10-3 with TRBJ2-1; D might be TRBD1 (6 bases). V was cut by 6 bases and J by 9 bases, with 18 bases left in between. Per the germline V gene, CDR1 is ENHRY and CDR2 is SYGVKD. The CDR3 runs to 14 residues.

CDR3 in amino acids: CASRVQGLGETQYF. CDR3 DNA sequence: TGTGCCAGCAGGGTACAGGGTTTAGGGGAGACCCAGTACTTC. J is TRBJ2-5 and V is TRBV7-9; weak D call: TRBD1 (6 bases). V was shortened by 6 bases and J by 5 bases, with 16 bases between the two germline ends. CDR3 size: 14 residues. CDR1 SEHNR and CDR2 FQNEAQ come from the germline V gene (reference sequence).

Only a few counts were recorded for this clonotype. The genes are TRBV7-9 and TRBJ2-4; 7 nucleotides line up with TRBD2. With V trimmed by 0 bases and J by 13 bases, 9 bases remained unmatched. CDR3 length equals 14 residues. Germline V gene sequence: CDR1 SEHNR, CDR2 FQNEAQ (reference sequence). CDR3 sequence reads: CASSLARLGGEQYF. DNA of the CDR3: TGTGCCAGCAGCTTAGCCCGCCTGGGAGGGGAGCAGTACTTC.

The V and J genes are TRBV4-1 and TRBJ2-3, with 12 bases identical to TRBD2. The CDR3 has 17 residues. From germline, CDR1 is MGHRA and CDR2 YSYEKL. V lost 1 base and J lost 4; bases outside the gene matches: 6. The CDR3 protein is CASSQGLAGALADTQYF. CDR3 sequence (DNA): TGCGCCAGCAGCCAAGGACTAGCGGGAGCTCTCGCAGATACGCAGTATTTT.

This chain connects TRBV7-9 to TRBJ2-3, with D possibly TRBD2 on 5 matching bases. This CDR3 has 15 residues. Trimming cost V 5 bases and J 2 bases, with 14 bases left between them. Germline CDR1 and CDR2: SEHNR and FQNEAQ (reference sequence). The CDR3 spells CASSQLRGFTDTQYF. The CDR3 DNA reads as TGTGCCAGCAGCCAACTACGGGGTTTCACAGATACGCAGTATTTT.

The J gene is TRBJ2-1, the V gene TRBV12-3 or TRBV12-4, with D hard to call. There are 13 residues in the CDR3. V was shortened by 3 bases and J by 9 bases, with 12 bases between the two germline ends. CDR3 amino acids: CASSLISYGEQFF. CDR3 in DNA: TGTGCCAGCAGTTTGATATCCTACGGTGAGCAGTTCTTC.